This T cell receptor beta chain is drawn from a study of OX40 agonist ivuxolimab in advanced cancers. In the study overall: With ivuxolimab, an agonistic anti-OX40 (CD134) antibody, patients were treated. Age averaged 60 years (range about 23 to 80), and 82.7% were male.

Germline trimming cut 7 bases from V and 1 base from J; bases unmatched to any gene: 14. The CDR3 length is 16 residues. Germline assignment: CDR1 SGHKS and CDR2 YYEKEE (reference sequence). Sequencing was performed with immunoSEQ multiplex PCR; in TCRdb, only in-frame clones are kept and a portion is missing. The repertoire consists of roughly 76,000 clones, with 84% occurring once and the leading ten covering just under 25%. Study outcomes and limitations: In the 0.1 to 3.0 mg/kg range, CD4+ and CD8+ blood T cells had expanded clonally by week 6. Expanded clones tended on average to be more numerous among CD8+ T cells than CD4+.

Comments on this clone: Its antigen is unknown.

This sequence joins TRBV5-5 and TRBJ2-7; 7 nucleotides match TRBD2. Material: CD4+ or CD8+ T cells sorted from blood, obtained in a trial of the OX40 agonist ivuxolimab. The clonotype was recovered from an adult with an advanced solid tumor such as melanoma, head and neck, liver or kidney cancer. The CDR3 nucleotides read TGTGCCAGCCGACCTTCCCAGGGAGGGGTGTCCTACGAGCAGTACTTC. Amino acid sequence: CASRPSQGGVSYEQYF. Full variable domain (remainder filled in from reference TRBV5-5 and TRBJ2-7): DAGVTQSPTHLIKTRGQQVTLRCSPISGHKSVSWYQQVLGQGPQFIFQYYEKEERGRGNFPDRFSARQFPNYSSELNVNALLLGDSALYLCASRPSQGGVSYEQYFGPGTRLTVT.